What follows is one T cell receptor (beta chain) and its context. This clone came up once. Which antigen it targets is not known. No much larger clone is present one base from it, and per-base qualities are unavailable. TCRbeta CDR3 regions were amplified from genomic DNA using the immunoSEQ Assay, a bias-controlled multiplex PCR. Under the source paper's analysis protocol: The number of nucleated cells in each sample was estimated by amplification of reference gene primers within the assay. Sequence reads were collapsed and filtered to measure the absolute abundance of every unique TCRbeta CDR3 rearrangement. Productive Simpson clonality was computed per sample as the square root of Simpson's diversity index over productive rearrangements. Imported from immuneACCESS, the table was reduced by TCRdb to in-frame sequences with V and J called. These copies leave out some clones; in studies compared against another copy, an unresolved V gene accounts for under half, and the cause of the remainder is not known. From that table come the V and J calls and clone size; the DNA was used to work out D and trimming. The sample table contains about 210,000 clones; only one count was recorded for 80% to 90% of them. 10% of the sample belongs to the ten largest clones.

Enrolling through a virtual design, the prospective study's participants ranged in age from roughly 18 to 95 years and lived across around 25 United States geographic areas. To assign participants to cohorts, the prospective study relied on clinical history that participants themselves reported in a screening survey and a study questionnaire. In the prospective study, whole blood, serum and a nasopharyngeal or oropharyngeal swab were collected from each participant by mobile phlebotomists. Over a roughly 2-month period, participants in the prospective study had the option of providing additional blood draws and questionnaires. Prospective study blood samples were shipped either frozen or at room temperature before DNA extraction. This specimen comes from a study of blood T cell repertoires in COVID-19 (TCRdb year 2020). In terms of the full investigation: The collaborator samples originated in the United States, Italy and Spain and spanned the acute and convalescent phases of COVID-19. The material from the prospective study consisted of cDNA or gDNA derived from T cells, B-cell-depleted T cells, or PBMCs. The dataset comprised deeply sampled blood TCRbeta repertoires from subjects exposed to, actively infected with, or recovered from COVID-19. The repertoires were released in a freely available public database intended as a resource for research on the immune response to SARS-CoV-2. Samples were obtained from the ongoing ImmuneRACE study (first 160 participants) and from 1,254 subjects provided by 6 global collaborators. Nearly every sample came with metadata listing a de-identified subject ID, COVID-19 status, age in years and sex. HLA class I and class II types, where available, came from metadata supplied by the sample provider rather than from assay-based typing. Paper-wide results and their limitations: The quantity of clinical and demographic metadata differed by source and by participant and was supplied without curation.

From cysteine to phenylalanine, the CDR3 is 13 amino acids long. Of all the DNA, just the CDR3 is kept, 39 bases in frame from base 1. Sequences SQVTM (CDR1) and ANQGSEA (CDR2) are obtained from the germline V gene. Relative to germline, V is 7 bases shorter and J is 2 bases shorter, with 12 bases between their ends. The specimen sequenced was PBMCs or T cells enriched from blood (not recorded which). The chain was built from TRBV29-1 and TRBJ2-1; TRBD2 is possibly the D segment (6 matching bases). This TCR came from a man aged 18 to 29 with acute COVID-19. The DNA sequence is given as TGCAGCGACGGTCCGGGAGCCTACAATGAGCAGTTCTTC. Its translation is CSDGPGAYNEQFF.